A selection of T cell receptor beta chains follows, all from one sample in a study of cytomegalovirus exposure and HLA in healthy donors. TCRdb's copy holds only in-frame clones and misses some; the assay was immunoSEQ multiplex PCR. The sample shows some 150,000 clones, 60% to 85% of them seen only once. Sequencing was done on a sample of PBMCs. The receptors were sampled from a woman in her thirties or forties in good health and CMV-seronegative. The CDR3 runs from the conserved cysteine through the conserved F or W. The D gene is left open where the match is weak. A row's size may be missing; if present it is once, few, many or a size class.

cdr3_nt: TGTGCCAGCAGTGTGAAGGCAGGGGGCATGAACACTGAAGCTTTCTTT; cdr3_aa: CASSVKAGGMNTEAFF; v_call: TRBV6-1; clone_size: -; d_call: TRBD1; j_call: TRBJ1-1
cdr3_nt: TGCGCCAGCAGCTTGGGAGGCAGCTCCTACAATGAGCAGTTCTTC; cdr3_aa: CASSLGGSSYNEQFF; v_call: TRBV5-1; clone_size: -; d_call: -; j_call: TRBJ2-1
cdr3_nt: TGTGCCAGCAGTGAAACACCGTACAATGAGCAGTTCTTC; cdr3_aa: CASSETPYNEQFF; v_call: TRBV6-1; clone_size: -; d_call: -; j_call: TRBJ2-1
cdr3_nt: TGTGCCAGCAGGGCGGAGGGACAGCAAAGCACAGATACGCAGTATTTT; cdr3_aa: CASRAEGQQSTDTQYF; v_call: TRBV7-9; clone_size: -; d_call: -; j_call: TRBJ2-3
cdr3_nt: TGTGCCAGCAGTTTTCTCAGGGGCCGTAACACTGAAGCTTTCTTT; cdr3_aa: CASSFLRGRNTEAFF; v_call: TRBV28; clone_size: -; d_call: -; j_call: TRBJ1-1
cdr3_nt: TGTGCCACCAGCAGAGATCCAGGGGGCTACGAGCAGTACTTC; cdr3_aa: CATSRDPGGYEQYF; v_call: TRBV15; clone_size: -; d_call: TRBD1; j_call: TRBJ2-7
cdr3_nt: TGCAGCGTTGTAGGCGGGGGACACACAGATACGCAGTATTTT; cdr3_aa: CSVVGGGHTDTQYF; v_call: TRBV29-1; clone_size: -; d_call: -; j_call: TRBJ2-3
cdr3_nt: TGTGCCAGCAGCCTGCAGGGGGCTGGTGACTATGGCTACACCTTC; cdr3_aa: CASSLQGAGDYGYTF; v_call: TRBV9; clone_size: once; d_call: TRBD1; j_call: TRBJ1-2
cdr3_nt: TGTGCCAGCAGTTACTCGACCAGGGAAAATGGCTACACCTTC; cdr3_aa: CASSYSTRENGYTF; v_call: TRBV6-6; clone_size: -; d_call: -; j_call: TRBJ1-2
cdr3_nt: TGCGCCAGCAGTAAGCAGGGGGCCCTATGGACTGAAGCTTTCTTT; cdr3_aa: CASSKQGALWTEAFF; v_call: TRBV5-1; clone_size: once; d_call: TRBD1; j_call: TRBJ1-1
cdr3_nt: TGTGCCAGCAGTCTCCAAGAGACCCAGTACTTC; cdr3_aa: CASSLQETQYF; v_call: TRBV7-2; clone_size: -; d_call: -; j_call: TRBJ2-5
cdr3_nt: TGTGCCAGCAGCTTGGAGAAAGGGGACACCGGGGAGCTGTTTTTT; cdr3_aa: CASSLEKGDTGELFF; v_call: TRBV7-3; clone_size: few; d_call: -; j_call: TRBJ2-2
cdr3_nt: TGTGCCAGTAGTTCAACGGGGGGCGTGAGCTCCTACGAGCAGTACTTC; cdr3_aa: CASSSTGGVSSYEQYF; v_call: TRBV19; clone_size: -; d_call: -; j_call: TRBJ2-7
cdr3_nt: TGTGCCAGCACCACGACAGGGGGCGAGCGTGGCTACACCTTC; cdr3_aa: CASTTTGGERGYTF; v_call: TRBV6-5; clone_size: -; d_call: TRBD1; j_call: TRBJ1-2
cdr3_nt: TGTGCCAGCAGCAAAGGACAGGGAAAGATCTCCTACGAGCAGTACTTC; cdr3_aa: CASSKGQGKISYEQYF; v_call: TRBV7-8; clone_size: -; d_call: TRBD1; j_call: TRBJ2-7
cdr3_nt: TGTGCCAGCAGCGTAGCTGGTGACAGCAGTCCCTACGAGCAGTACTTC; cdr3_aa: CASSVAGDSSPYEQYF; v_call: TRBV9; clone_size: -; d_call: -; j_call: TRBJ2-7
cdr3_nt: TGTGCCAGCGGGGGCTCGGGCAGTAGCAATCAGCCCCAGCATTTT; cdr3_aa: CASGGSGSSNQPQHF; v_call: TRBV9; clone_size: -; d_call: -; j_call: TRBJ1-5
cdr3_nt: TGTGCCAGCAGGCGCTACGGGACATCCCTACACGGGGAGCTGTTTTTT; cdr3_aa: CASRRYGTSLHGELFF; v_call: TRBV28; clone_size: -; d_call: -; j_call: TRBJ2-2
cdr3_nt: TGCGCCAGCAGTTTTCGACAGGGCAGAGGGCGGACTGAAGCTTTCTTT; cdr3_aa: CASSFRQGRGRTEAFF; v_call: TRBV5-1; clone_size: -; d_call: TRBD1; j_call: TRBJ1-1
cdr3_nt: TGTGCCAGCAGCCTTCAGATGAACACTGAAGCTTTCTTT; cdr3_aa: CASSLQMNTEAFF; v_call: TRBV27; clone_size: -; d_call: -; j_call: TRBJ1-1
cdr3_nt: TGCAGCGTTACCCGGGACAGTTACTACGAGCAGTACTTC; cdr3_aa: CSVTRDSYYEQYF; v_call: TRBV29-1; clone_size: -; d_call: TRBD1; j_call: TRBJ2-7
cdr3_nt: TGTGCCAGCAGTTACTCGATAGCAGCCTCTGGAAACACCATATATTTT; cdr3_aa: CASSYSIAASGNTIYF; v_call: TRBV6-5; clone_size: -; d_call: -; j_call: TRBJ1-3
cdr3_nt: TGCGCCAGCAGCCAAAACGAGGGACAGCCGTATGGCTACACCTTC; cdr3_aa: CASSQNEGQPYGYTF; v_call: TRBV4-1; clone_size: once; d_call: TRBD1; j_call: TRBJ1-2
cdr3_nt: TGCAGCGTTAATGGACAGGGGGGTTCCTACGAGCAGTACTTC; cdr3_aa: CSVNGQGGSYEQYF; v_call: TRBV29-1; clone_size: -; d_call: TRBD1; j_call: TRBJ2-7
cdr3_nt: TGTGCCAGCAGCCGCACTTTAACAGGGGCAGAGACCCAGTACTTC; cdr3_aa: CASSRTLTGAETQYF; v_call: TRBV27; clone_size: -; d_call: TRBD1; j_call: TRBJ2-5
cdr3_nt: TGCGCCAGCAGCCAACTCGGTGGAGTTGGTAACTATGGCTACACCTTC; cdr3_aa: CASSQLGGVGNYGYTF; v_call: TRBV4-3; clone_size: -; d_call: -; j_call: TRBJ1-2
cdr3_nt: TGTGCCAGTAGTACGTCGGAGCGGGGGGGCCTGAATGAGCAGTTCTTC; cdr3_aa: CASSTSERGGLNEQFF; v_call: TRBV19; clone_size: few; d_call: TRBD2; j_call: TRBJ2-1
cdr3_nt: TGCAGCGTCTTGAATGAAAAACTGTTTTTT; cdr3_aa: CSVLNEKLFF; v_call: TRBV29-1; clone_size: -; d_call: -; j_call: TRBJ1-4
cdr3_nt: TGTGCCAGCAGCTTACCGGTAGCGGGTACCACAGATACGCAGTATTTT; cdr3_aa: CASSLPVAGTTDTQYF; v_call: TRBV7-6; clone_size: once; d_call: TRBD2; j_call: TRBJ2-3
cdr3_nt: TGTGCCAGCAGTTTTCGACTAGCGGGGACTGGAGAGCAGTACTTC; cdr3_aa: CASSFRLAGTGEQYF; v_call: TRBV6-6; clone_size: -; d_call: TRBD2; j_call: TRBJ2-7